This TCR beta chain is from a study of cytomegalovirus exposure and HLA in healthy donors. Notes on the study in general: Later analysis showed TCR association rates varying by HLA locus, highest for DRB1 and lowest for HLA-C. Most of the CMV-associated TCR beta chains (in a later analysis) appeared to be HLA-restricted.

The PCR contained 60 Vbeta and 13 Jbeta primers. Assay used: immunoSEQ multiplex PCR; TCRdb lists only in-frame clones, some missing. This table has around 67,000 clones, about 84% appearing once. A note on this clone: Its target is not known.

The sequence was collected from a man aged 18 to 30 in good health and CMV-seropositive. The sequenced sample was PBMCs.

In nucleotides, the CDR3 is TGTGCCAGCAGTTACGTCGGGGTTCAAGAGACCCAGTACTTC. Amino acid sequence: CASSYVGVQETQYF. J is TRBJ2-5 and V is TRBV6-5, with D possibly matching TRBD2 (5 bases). Germline assignment: CDR1 MNHEY and CDR2 SVGAGI. V lost 2 bases and J 2 bases, leaving 9 bases between the germline ends. The CDR3 has 14 amino acids.